The clone carrying this T cell receptor beta chain is a singleton in its sample. Its antigen is undetermined. A junction end diverges from the germline sequence, so it may reflect a read error. Primers included in the PCR were 60 Vbeta and 13 Jbeta primers. Libraries were prepared by immunoSEQ multiplex PCR; TCRdb keeps only in-frame clonotypes and omits some of them. The data hold 95,000 to 150,000 clones, with 77% observed a single time. This entry comes from a study of cytomegalovirus exposure and HLA in healthy donors. Overall study results and limits: Later analysis demonstrated an association between a missense DCLRE1C variant and TCR beta V- and J-gene trimming. It was assumed in the presence/absence analyses that sequencing depth was roughly uniform across donors.

The CDR3 covers 14 residues. The germline CDR1 and CDR2 sequences are GTSNPN and SVGIG (reference sequence). The chain has TRBV30 and TRBJ2-6; tentatively, D is TRBD1 (6 bases). Sequencing was performed on PBMCs. The TCR was taken from a man aged 18 to 30 in good health and CMV-seropositive. CDR3 DNA sequence: TGTGCCTGGAGGCTGGGACAAACCGCCAACGGCCTGACTTTC. Protein: CAWRLGQTANGLTF.